The rows below give T cell receptor beta chains drawn from one sample of a study of T cell repertoires in cytomegalovirus infection. The antigens these receptors bind are not known. From the reads, TCRdb called clonotypes with MiXCR, one entry per CDR3 protein. This table has approximately 590,000 distinct CDR3 sequences, around 40% appearing once. Sequenced here: cultured PBMCs, sampled from culture after CMV antigen stimulation. Source of these receptors: a human donor in good health (CMV status not recorded). Some clones in this sample may be carry-over from other donors' samples. Both conserved end residues are part of each CDR3. Fields, in order: J gene, V gene, clone size, D gene, CDR3 protein, CDR3 DNA. D genes are given only for firm matches. The size entry is marked missing in some rows and otherwise reads once, few, many or a size class.

j_call: TRBJ2-3
v_call: TRBV2
clone_size: NA
d_call: NA
cdr3_aa: CASSDQTSTDTQYF
cdr3_nt: TGTGCCAGCAGTGACCAGACGAGCACAGATACGCAGTATTTT

j_call: TRBJ1-1
v_call: TRBV7-2
clone_size: few
d_call: TRBD1
cdr3_aa: CASRQGIEAFF
cdr3_nt: TGTGCCAGCAGACAGGGGATTGAAGCTTTCTTT

j_call: TRBJ2-7
v_call: TRBV7-2
clone_size: NA
d_call: NA
cdr3_aa: CASSLALVRAYEQYF
cdr3_nt: TGTGCCAGCAGCTTAGCCCTCGTCCGGGCCTACGAGCAGTACTTC

j_call: TRBJ1-2
v_call: TRBV6-6
clone_size: few
d_call: NA
cdr3_aa: CASSSPGGYTF
cdr3_nt: TGTGCCAGCAGTTCCCCCGGAGGCTACACCTTC

j_call: TRBJ1-2
v_call: TRBV7-2
clone_size: NA
d_call: NA
cdr3_aa: CASSPLRNYGYTF
cdr3_nt: TGTGCCAGCAGCCCCCTGAGGAACTATGGCTACACCTTC

j_call: TRBJ2-5
v_call: TRBV7-3
clone_size: once
d_call: NA
cdr3_aa: CASSPLGAAHQETQYF
cdr3_nt: TGTGCCAGCAGCCCTTTGGGCGCGGCACACCAAGAGACCCAGTACTTC

j_call: TRBJ2-3
v_call: TRBV7-8
clone_size: many
d_call: TRBD2
cdr3_aa: CASSLARGGTDTQYF
cdr3_nt: TGTGCCAGCAGCTTAGCTCGGGGGGGCACAGATACGCAGTATTTT

j_call: TRBJ1-1
v_call: TRBV11-2
clone_size: NA
d_call: NA
cdr3_aa: CASSPRIANTEAFF
cdr3_nt: TGTGCCAGCAGCCCCCGTATCGCGAACACTGAAGCTTTCTTT

j_call: TRBJ2-5
v_call: TRBV20-1
clone_size: NA
d_call: NA
cdr3_aa: CSASSETQYF
cdr3_nt: TGCAGTGCTAGTTCGGAGACCCAGTACTTC

j_call: TRBJ1-2
v_call: TRBV6-5
clone_size: NA
d_call: TRBD1
cdr3_aa: CASSHDPGTGSYGYTF
cdr3_nt: TGTGCCAGCAGTCATGATCCCGGGACAGGGTCCTATGGCTACACCTTC

j_call: TRBJ1-2
v_call: TRBV6-2/TRBV6-3
clone_size: NA
d_call: TRBD1
cdr3_aa: CASAIPGGPYGYTF
cdr3_nt: TGTGCCAGCGCCATCCCAGGGGGTCCCTATGGCTACACCTTC

j_call: TRBJ1-2
v_call: TRBV9
clone_size: NA
d_call: NA
cdr3_aa: CASSVVAGNYGYTF
cdr3_nt: TGTGCCAGCAGCGTAGTGGCAGGAAACTATGGCTACACCTTC